The source of this T cell receptor (beta chain) is a study of shared clonotypes between healthy human individuals. General study findings and limits: Sampling covered blood only; tissue repertoires likely differ.

The assay was immunoSEQ multiplex PCR, and TCRdb's table has in-frame clones only and misses some. There are about 2.2 million clones in the sample; just over 90% occur only once, and 1.5% to 2% lies in the top ten. V was clipped by 3 bases and J by 1 base, with 12 bases between them. CDR1 is MDHEN, CDR2 SYDVKM, per germline. This CDR3 is 15 amino acids long. A note on this clone: Its antigen is undetermined.

Naive CD8 cells, CD45RO-negative and positively selected for CCR7, excluded terminally differentiated effector memory CD45RA+ cells. The clonotype comes from a man between 18 and 29 years old in good health. Some clones in this sample may be carry-over from other donors' samples. This chain connects TRBV28 to TRBJ1-1; D is uncertain. The specimen sequenced was naive CD8+ T cells from PBMCs. CDR3 coding DNA: TGTGCCAGCAGTTTGCGGGCAGCATCGAACACTGAAGCTTTCTTT. Protein product: CASSLRAASNTEAFF.